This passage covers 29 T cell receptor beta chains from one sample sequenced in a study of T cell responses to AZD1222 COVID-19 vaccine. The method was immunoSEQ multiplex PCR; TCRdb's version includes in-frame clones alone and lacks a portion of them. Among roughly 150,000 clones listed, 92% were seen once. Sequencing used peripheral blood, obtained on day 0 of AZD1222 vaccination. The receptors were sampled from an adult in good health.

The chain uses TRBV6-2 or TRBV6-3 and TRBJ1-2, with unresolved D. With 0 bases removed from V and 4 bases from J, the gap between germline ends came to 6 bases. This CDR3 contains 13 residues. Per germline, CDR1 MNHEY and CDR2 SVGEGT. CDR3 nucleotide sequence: TGTGCCAGCAGTTACTCGGGAAGCTATGGCTACACCTTC. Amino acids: CASSYSGSYGYTF.

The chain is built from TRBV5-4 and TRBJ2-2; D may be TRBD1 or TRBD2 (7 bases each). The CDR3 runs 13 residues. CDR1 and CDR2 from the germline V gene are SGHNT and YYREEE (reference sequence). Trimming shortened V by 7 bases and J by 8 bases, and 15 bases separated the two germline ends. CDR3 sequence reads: CASLSGGAGELFF. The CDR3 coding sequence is TGTGCCAGCCTTTCAGGGGGGGCGGGGGAGCTGTTTTTT.

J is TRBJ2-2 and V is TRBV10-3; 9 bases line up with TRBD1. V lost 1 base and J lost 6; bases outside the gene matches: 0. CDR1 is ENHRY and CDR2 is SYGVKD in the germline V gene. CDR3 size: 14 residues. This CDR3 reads CAISEWTGAGELFF. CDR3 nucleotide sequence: TGTGCCATCAGTGAGTGGACAGGGGCCGGGGAGCTGTTTTTT.

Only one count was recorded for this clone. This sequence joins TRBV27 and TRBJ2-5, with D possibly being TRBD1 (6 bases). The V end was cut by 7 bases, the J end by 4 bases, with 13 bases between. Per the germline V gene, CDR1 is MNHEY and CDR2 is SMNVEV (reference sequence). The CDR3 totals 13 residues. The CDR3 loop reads CASNPLGAETQYF. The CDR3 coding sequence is TGTGCCAGCAATCCATTGGGGGCAGAGACCCAGTACTTC.

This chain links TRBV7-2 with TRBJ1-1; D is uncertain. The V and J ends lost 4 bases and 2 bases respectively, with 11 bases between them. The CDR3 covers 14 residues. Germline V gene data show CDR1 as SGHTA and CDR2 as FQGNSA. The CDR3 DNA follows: TGTGCCAGCAGCTATGACAACCGTAACACTGAAGCTTTCTTT. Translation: CASSYDNRNTEAFF.

The CDR3 spells CASDLAGNNEQFF. The CDR3 DNA reads as TGTGCCAGCGACCTAGCGGGCAACAATGAGCAGTTCTTC. The rearrangement uses TRBV19 and TRBJ2-1; 8 bases fit TRBD2. CDR3 length equals 13 residues. V gave up 9 bases and J gave up 5 bases; unmatched junction bases: 6. CDR1 LNHDA and CDR2 SQIVND come from the germline V gene (reference sequence).

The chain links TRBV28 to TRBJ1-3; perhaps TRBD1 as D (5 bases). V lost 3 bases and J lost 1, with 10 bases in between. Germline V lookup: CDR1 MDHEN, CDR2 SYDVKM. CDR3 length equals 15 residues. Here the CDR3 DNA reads TGTGCCAGCAGTTTGGGGGGGAGGTCTGGAAACACCATATATTTT. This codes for CASSLGGRSGNTIYF.

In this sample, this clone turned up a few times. CDR3 sequence (DNA): TGTGCCAGCAGCGTAAGTGTGAACAATCAGCCCCAGCATTTT. It codes for CASSVSVNNQPQHF. The chain combines TRBV9 with TRBJ1-5; D remains unclear. This CDR3 is built from 14 residues. From germline, CDR1 is SGDLS and CDR2 YYNGEE. The V end lost 1 base, the J end lost 3 bases, and 8 bases lay between the germline ends.

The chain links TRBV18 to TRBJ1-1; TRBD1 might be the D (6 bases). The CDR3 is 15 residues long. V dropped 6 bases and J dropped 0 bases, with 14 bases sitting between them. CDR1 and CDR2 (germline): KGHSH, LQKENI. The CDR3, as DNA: TGTGCCAGCTCGCCCCCAAGGACAGTGAACACTGAAGCTTTCTTT. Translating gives CASSPPRTVNTEAFF.

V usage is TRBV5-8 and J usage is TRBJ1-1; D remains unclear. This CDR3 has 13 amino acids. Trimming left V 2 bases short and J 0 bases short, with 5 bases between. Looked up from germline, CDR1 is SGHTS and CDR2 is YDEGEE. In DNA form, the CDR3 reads TGTGCCAGCAGCTTTGAGATGAACACTGAAGCTTTCTTT. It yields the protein CASSFEMNTEAFF.

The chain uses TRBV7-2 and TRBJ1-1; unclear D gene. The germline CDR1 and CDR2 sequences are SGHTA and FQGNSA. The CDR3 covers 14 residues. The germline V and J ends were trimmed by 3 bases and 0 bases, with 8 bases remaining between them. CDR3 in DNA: TGTGCCAGCAGCTTTCAACCCATGAACACTGAAGCTTTCTTT. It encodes CASSFQPMNTEAFF.

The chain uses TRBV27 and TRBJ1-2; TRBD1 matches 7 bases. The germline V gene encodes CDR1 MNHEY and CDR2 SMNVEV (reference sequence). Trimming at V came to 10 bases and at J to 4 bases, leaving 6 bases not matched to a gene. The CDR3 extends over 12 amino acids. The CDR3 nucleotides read TGTGCCACGCTACGACAGGGCTATGGCTACACCTTC. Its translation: CATLRQGYGYTF.

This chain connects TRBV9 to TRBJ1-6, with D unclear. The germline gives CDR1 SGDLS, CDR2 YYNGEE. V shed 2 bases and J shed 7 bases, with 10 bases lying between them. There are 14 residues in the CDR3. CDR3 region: CASSVDGANSPLHF. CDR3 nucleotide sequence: TGTGCCAGCAGCGTCGACGGAGCAAATTCACCCCTCCACTTT.

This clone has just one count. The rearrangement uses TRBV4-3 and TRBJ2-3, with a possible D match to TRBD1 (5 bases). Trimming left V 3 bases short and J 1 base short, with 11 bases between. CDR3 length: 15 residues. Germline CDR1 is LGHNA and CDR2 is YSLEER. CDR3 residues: CASSQRQGGTDTQYF. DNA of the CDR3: TGCGCCAGCAGCCAGAGGCAGGGTGGCACAGATACGCAGTATTTT.

CDR3: CASSLWGTGGYTF. The CDR3 DNA is TGTGCCAGCAGCTTATGGGGAACTGGTGGCTACACCTTC. The V call is TRBV7-2, the J call TRBJ1-2; the D is unclear. CDR3 size: 13 residues. CDR1 and CDR2 (germline): SGHTA, FQGNSA. V was shortened by 2 bases and J by 7 bases, with 11 bases between the two germline ends.

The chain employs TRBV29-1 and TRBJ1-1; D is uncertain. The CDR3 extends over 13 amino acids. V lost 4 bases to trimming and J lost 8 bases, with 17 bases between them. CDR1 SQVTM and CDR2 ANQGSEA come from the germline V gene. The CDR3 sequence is CSVADVGRGEAFF. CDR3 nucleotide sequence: TGCAGCGTTGCAGACGTCGGGCGCGGAGAAGCTTTCTTT.

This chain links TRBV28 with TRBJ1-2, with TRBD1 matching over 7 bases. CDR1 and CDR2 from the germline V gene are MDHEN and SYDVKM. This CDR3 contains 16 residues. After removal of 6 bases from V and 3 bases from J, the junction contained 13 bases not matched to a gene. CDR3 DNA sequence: TGTGCCAGCAGCCTAGGGGGCGGAGGGGGCGACTATGGCTACACCTTC. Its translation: CASSLGGGGGDYGYTF.

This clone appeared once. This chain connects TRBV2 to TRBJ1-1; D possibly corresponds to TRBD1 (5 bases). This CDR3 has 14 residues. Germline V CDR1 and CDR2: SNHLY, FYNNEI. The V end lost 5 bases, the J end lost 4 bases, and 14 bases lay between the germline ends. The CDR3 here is CASSRGPTATEAFF. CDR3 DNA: TGTGCCAGCAGTCGGGGCCCGACCGCCACTGAAGCTTTCTTT. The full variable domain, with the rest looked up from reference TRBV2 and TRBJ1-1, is EPEVTQTPSHQVTQMGQEVILRCVPISNHLYFYWYRQILGQKVEFLVSFYNNEISEKSEIFDDQFSVERPDGSNFTLKIRSTKLEDSAMYFCASSRGPTATEAFFGQGTRLTVV.

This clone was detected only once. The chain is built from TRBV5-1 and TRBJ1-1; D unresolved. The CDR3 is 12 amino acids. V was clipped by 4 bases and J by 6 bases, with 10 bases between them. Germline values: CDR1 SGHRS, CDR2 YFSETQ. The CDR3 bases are TGCGCCAGCAGCCTGCGAATGGCTGAAGCTTTCTTT. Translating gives CASSLRMAEAFF.

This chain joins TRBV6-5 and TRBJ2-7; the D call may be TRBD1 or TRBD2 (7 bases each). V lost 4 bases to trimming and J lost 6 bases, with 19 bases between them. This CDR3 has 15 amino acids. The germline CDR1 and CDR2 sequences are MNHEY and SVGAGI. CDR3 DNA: TGTGCCAGCAGTTTTGGGGGTCAGGGGGGGCGCGAGCAGTACTTC. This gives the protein CASSFGGQGGREQYF.

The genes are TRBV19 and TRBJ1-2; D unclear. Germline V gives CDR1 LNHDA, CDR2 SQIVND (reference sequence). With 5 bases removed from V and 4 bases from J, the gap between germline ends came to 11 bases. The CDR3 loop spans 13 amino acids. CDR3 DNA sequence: TGTGCCAGTAGTGCTGGGCGCCTCTATGGCTACACCTTC. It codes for CASSAGRLYGYTF.

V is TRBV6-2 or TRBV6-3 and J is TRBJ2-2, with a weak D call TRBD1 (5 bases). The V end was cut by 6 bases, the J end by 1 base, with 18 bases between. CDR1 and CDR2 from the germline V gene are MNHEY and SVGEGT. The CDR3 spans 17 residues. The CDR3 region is CASSRSLFDRNTGELFF. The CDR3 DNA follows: TGTGCCAGCAGCCGTTCACTCTTCGACAGGAACACCGGGGAGCTGTTTTTT.

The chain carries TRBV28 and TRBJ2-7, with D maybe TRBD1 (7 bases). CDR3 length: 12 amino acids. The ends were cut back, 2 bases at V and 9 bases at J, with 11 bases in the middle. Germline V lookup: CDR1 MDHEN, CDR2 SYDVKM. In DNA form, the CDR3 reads TGTGCCAGCAGTTTAGGGACAGCGGGGCAGTACTTC. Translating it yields CASSLGTAGQYF.

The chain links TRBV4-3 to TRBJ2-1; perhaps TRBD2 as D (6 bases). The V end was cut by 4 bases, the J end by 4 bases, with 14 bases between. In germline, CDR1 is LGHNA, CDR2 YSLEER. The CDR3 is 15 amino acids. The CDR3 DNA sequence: TGCGCCAGCAGCCTCCGACGGGACTCTTACAATGAGCAGTTCTTC. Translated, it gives CASSLRRDSYNEQFF.

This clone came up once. The CDR3 nucleotides are TGTGCCAGCAGCTTAGTCGAGGTGGGGGGAGAGCAGTATTTT. Translated, it gives CASSLVEVGGEQYF. The rearrangement uses TRBV7-2 and TRBJ2-3; D perhaps matches TRBD2 (6 bases). CDR1 is SGHTA, CDR2 FQGNSA, per germline. The CDR3 runs 14 residues. V lost 1 base and J lost 11, with 16 bases in between.

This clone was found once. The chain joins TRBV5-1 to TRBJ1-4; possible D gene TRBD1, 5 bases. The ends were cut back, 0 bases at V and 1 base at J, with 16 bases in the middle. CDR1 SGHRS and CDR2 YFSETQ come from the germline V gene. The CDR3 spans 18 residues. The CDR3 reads CASSLGRSPGGTNEKLFF. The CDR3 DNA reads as TGCGCCAGCAGCTTGGGACGATCGCCGGGGGGAACTAATGAAAAACTGTTTTTT.

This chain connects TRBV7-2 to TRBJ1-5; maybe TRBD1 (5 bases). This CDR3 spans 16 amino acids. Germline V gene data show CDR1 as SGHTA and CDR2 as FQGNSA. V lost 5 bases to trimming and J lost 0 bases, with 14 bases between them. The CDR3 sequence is CASSLSTVHSNQPQHF. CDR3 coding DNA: TGTGCCAGCAGCCTATCGACAGTTCATAGCAATCAGCCCCAGCATTTT.

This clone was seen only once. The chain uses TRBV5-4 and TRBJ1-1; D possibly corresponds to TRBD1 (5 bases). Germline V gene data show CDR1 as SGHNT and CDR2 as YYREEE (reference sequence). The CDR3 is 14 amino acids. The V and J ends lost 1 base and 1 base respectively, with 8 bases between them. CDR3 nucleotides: TGTGCCAGCAGCTTGTCGCAGGGGAACACTGAAGCTTTCTTT. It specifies CASSLSQGNTEAFF. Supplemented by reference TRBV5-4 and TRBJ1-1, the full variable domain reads ETGVTQSPTHLIKTRGQQVTLRCSSQSGHNTVSWYQQALGQGPQFIFQYYREEENGRGNFPPRFSGLQFPNYSSELNVNALELDDSALYLCASSLSQGNTEAFFGQGTRLTVV.

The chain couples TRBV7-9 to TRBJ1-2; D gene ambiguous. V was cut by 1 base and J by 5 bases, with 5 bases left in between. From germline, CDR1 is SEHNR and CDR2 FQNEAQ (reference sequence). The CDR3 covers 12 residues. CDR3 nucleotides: TGTGCCAGCAGCTTAGTAGAGTATGGCTACACCTTC. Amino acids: CASSLVEYGYTF.